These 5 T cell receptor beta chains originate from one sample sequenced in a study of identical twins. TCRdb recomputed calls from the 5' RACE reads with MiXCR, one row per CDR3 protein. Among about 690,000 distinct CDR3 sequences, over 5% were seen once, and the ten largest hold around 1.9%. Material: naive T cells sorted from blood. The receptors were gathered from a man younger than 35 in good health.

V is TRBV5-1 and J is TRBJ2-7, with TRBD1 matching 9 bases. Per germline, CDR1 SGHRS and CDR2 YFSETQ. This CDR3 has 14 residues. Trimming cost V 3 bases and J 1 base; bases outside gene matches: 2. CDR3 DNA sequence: TGCGCCAGCAGCTACGGGACAGGGTCCTACGAGCAGTACGTC. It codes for CASSYGTGSYEQYV.

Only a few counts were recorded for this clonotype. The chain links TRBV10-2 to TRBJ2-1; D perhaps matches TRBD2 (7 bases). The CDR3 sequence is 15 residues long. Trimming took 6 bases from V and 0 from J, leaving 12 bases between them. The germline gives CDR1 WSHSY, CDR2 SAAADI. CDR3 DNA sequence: TGCGCCAGCAGGAAGGGGGGGAGCTCCTACAATGAGCAGTTCTTC. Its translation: CASRKGGSSYNEQFF.

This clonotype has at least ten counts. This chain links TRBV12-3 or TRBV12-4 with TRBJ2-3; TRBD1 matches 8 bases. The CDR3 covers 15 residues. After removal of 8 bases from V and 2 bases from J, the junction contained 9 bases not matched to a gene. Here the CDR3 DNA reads TGTGCCAGCGGTACAGGGGGTCCCATCACAGATACGCAGTATTTT. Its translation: CASGTGGPITDTQYF.

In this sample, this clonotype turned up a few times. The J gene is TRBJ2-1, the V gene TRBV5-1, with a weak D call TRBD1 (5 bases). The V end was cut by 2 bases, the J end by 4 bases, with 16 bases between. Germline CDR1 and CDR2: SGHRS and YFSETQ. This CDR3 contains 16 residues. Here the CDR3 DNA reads TGCGCCAGCAGCTTACCCCAGGGTCGCTTTTACAATGAGCAGTTCTTC. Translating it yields CASSLPQGRFYNEQFF.

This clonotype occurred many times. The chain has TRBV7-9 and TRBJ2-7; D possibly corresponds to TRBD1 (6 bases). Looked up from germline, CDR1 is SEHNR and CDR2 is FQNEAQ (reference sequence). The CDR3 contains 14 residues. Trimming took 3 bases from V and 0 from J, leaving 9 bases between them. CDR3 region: CASSFGTSSYEQYF. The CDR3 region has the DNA TGTGCCAGCAGCTTCGGGACATCCTCCTACGAGCAGTACTTC.